The source of this T cell receptor beta chain is a study of CD8 T cells in ankylosing spondylitis. Quantitative 5'-RACE with molecular barcodes produced the TCR beta libraries. Each CDR3 protein is one row after TCRdb ran MiXCR on the 5' RACE reads. This table has roughly 250,000 distinct CDR3 sequences, 8.6% appearing once. This clonotype has at least ten counts. This CDR3 is 14 amino acids long. Germline loops: CDR1 SGHRS, CDR2 YFSETQ. The V segment lost 10 bases and the J segment 4 bases; nucleotides outside the gene matches: 11. What was sequenced was blood, either unsorted or a sorted T cell fraction (not recorded which). This clonotype originated in a male donor with ankylosing spondylitis or in good health (not recorded which). The V call is TRBV5-1, the J call TRBJ2-7; 10 bases are a match to TRBD1. The CDR3 is CACGRDRGTYEQYF. Here the CDR3 DNA reads TGCGCCTGTGGTCGGGACAGGGGAACATACGAGCAGTACTTC. Looking up the rest from reference TRBV5-1 and TRBJ2-7 gives the full variable domain: KAGVTQTPRYLIKTRGQQVTLSCSPISGHRSVSWYQQTPGQGLQFLFEYFSETQRNKGNFPGRFSGRQFSNSRSEMNVSTLELGDSALYLCACGRDRGTYEQYFGPGTRLTVT.